The 21 T cell receptor beta chains below come from one sample, sequenced in a study of T cells in Graves' hyperthyroidism and ophthalmopathy. Amplified regions were TCR beta CDR3 sequences from RNA transcripts. HTBI primers were used for first-round RT-PCR of the TCR CDR3. TCRdb recomputed calls from the multiplex PCR reads with MiXCR, one row per CDR3 protein. The sample includes about 420,000 distinct CDR3 sequences, about an eighth seen only once; the top ten take more than 4.5%. The sample consisted of blood. Receptors were obtained from a woman under 30 with Graves' hyperthyroidism.

For this clonotype: A much bigger clone sits one base away, suggesting this may be a read error. V usage is TRBV7-6 and J usage is TRBJ2-1; 8 nucleotides agree with TRBD1. The CDR3 spans 15 residues. V shed 4 bases and J 10 bases; nucleotides not matched to a gene: 12. CDR1 and CDR2 (germline): SGHVS, FNYEAQ. The CDR3 is CASSSGQGNRHEQFF. The CDR3 DNA reads TGTGCCAGCAGCTCCGGACAGGGAAATCGCCACGAGCAGTTCTTC.

This clonotype has ten or more counts. V usage is TRBV6-2 or TRBV6-3 and J usage is TRBJ2-7; D remains ambiguous. The CDR3 is 10 residues long. CDR1 is MNHEY, CDR2 SVGEGT, per germline. V shed 10 bases and J shed 5 bases, with 9 bases lying between them. The DNA of the CDR3 is TGTGCCAACAGAGGACACGAGCAGTACTTC. Protein sequence: CANRGHEQYF.

This clonotype was detected many times. The chain carries TRBV12-3 or TRBV12-4 and TRBJ2-1, with TRBD2 matching 10 bases. Losses at the gene ends were 5 bases for V and 6 bases for J; bases not matched to a gene: 7. The CDR3 covers 15 residues. CDR3 sequence: CASSASGRASNEQFF. The CDR3, as DNA: TGTGCCAGCAGTGCCAGCGGGAGGGCTTCCAATGAGCAGTTCTTC.

This clonotype appeared many times. The chain links TRBV27 to TRBJ2-7, with no clear D. With 1 base removed from V and 5 bases from J, the gap between germline ends came to 15 bases. Germline CDR1 MNHEY, CDR2 SMNVEV (reference sequence). This CDR3 has 15 amino acids. CDR3 coding DNA: TGTGCCAGCAGTTTATACTGGGCCCCTCGGAACGAGCAGTACTTC. Protein sequence: CASSLYWAPRNEQYF.

Of note for this clonotype: At one of its ends the junction is not consistent with the germline gene, which may arise from a read error. The V call is TRBV4-3, the J call TRBJ1-1; TRBD1 agrees at 7 bases. The CDR3 spans 15 residues. The germline CDR1 and CDR2 sequences are LGHNA and YSLEER. CDR3 nucleotides: TGCGCCAGCAGCCAAGACAGGGGGACGAACACTGAAGCCTTCTTT. Its protein product is CASSQDRGTNTEAFF.

This clonotype was counted at least ten times. The chain is built from TRBV20-1 and TRBJ2-7; D is undetermined. The CDR3 consists of 13 residues. Trimming took off 2 bases at V and 3 bases at J, with 11 bases between the two ends. Germline V CDR1 and CDR2: DFQATT, SNEGSKA (reference sequence). The CDR3 DNA sequence: TGCAGTGCTAGATGGCAAGAAATCTACGAGCAGTACTTC. As protein: CSARWQEIYEQYF.

This clonotype was recorded a few times. An end of the junction differs from the germline gene, which may be a read error. The rearrangement uses TRBV7-9 and TRBJ2-3; TRBD1 might be the D (5 bases). Germline-derived CDR1 and CDR2 are SEHNR and FQNEAQ (reference sequence). CDR3 length: 13 residues. The CDR3 DNA is TGTGCCGGCAGCCATCCGACAGCAGATACGCAGTATTTT. It translates to CAGSHPTADTQYF.

The chain employs TRBV19 and TRBJ1-1; D ambiguous. Germline V lookup: CDR1 LNHDA, CDR2 SQIVND (reference sequence). The length of the CDR3 is 16 residues. V lost 3 bases, J lost 0 bases, and 14 bases lay in between. The CDR3 DNA reads TGTGCCAGTAGTATGGCTCTGGGCCGCATGAACACTGAAGCTTTCTTT. It encodes CASSMALGRMNTEAFF.

On this clonotype itself: A much larger clone sits a single nucleotide away, making a read error possible. The chain joins TRBV2 to TRBJ2-2; weak D call: TRBD1 (5 bases). Germline values: CDR1 SNHLY, CDR2 FYNNEI. The germline V and J ends were trimmed by 7 bases and 5 bases, with 8 bases remaining between them. The CDR3 runs 12 residues. Written as DNA, the CDR3 is TGTGCCAGCATTAGGGGTACCGGGGAGCTGTTTTTT. Encoded protein: CASIRGTGELFF.

J is TRBJ2-2 and V is TRBV27; D is ambiguous. In germline, CDR1 is MNHEY, CDR2 SMNVEV (reference sequence). The germline V and J ends were trimmed by 0 bases and 3 bases, with 5 bases remaining between them. CDR3 size: 14 residues. For the CDR3, the DNA is TGTGCCAGCAGTTTATCTTGGGACACCGGGGAGCTGTTTTTT. Translated: CASSLSWDTGELFF.

This clonotype has a count of ten or more. The rearrangement joins TRBV18 to TRBJ2-7; 10 nucleotides match TRBD2. There are 15 residues in the CDR3. Germline CDR1 and CDR2: KGHSH and LQKENI. The V segment lost 3 bases and the J segment 3 bases; nucleotides outside the gene matches: 5. CDR3 sequence: CASSPAGTSVYEQYF. The CDR3 DNA reads as TGTGCCAGCTCACCTGCCGGGACTAGCGTCTACGAGCAGTACTTC.

This clonotype occurred many times. The CDR3 coding sequence is TGTGCCAGCAGGGGACTAGCCCACGAGCAGTACTTC. This translates into CASRGLAHEQYF. The chain joins TRBV2 to TRBJ2-7, with 9 bases fitting TRBD2. Germline CDR1 reads SNHLY; CDR2 reads FYNNEI. CDR3 length: 12 amino acids. With 6 bases clipped from V and 5 bases from J, the junction kept 2 bases outside the gene matches.

This clonotype appeared many times. The chain uses TRBV25-1 and TRBJ2-1, with 10 bases that match TRBD2. This CDR3 spans 14 amino acids. Trimming at V came to 4 bases and at J to 7 bases, leaving 4 bases not matched to a gene. Germline-derived CDR1 and CDR2 are MGHDK and SYGVNS. The CDR3 DNA reads as TGTGCCAGCAGTGCTAGCGGGAGAGTTAATGAGCAGTTCTTC. This codes for CASSASGRVNEQFF.

This clonotype was picked up many times. The chain is built from TRBV13 and TRBJ2-7; D tentatively fits TRBD1 or TRBD2 (5 bases each). Germline CDR1 reads PRHDT; CDR2 reads FYEKMQ (reference sequence). The CDR3 spans 15 residues. The V and J ends lost 3 bases and 7 bases respectively, with 19 bases between them. The CDR3 DNA follows: TGTGCCAGCAGCTTTCGGGGACCCCTACCCAAAGAGCAGTACTTC. Encoded protein: CASSFRGPLPKEQYF.

The rearrangement uses TRBV12-3 or TRBV12-4 and TRBJ2-5; D unresolved. The V end lost 0 bases, the J end lost 5 bases, and 10 bases lay between the germline ends. The CDR3 sequence is 14 residues long. The CDR3 reads CASSLASHGETQYF. The CDR3 nucleotides read TGTGCCAGCAGTTTAGCTAGCCATGGGGAGACCCAGTACTTC.

This clonotype was recorded at least ten times. The J gene is TRBJ2-3, the V gene TRBV28; 9 bases are a match to TRBD2. Trimming cost V 7 bases and J 2 bases; bases outside gene matches: 13. Germline V gives CDR1 MDHEN, CDR2 SYDVKM. This CDR3 is built from 17 residues. CDR3 sequence (DNA): TGTGCCAGCACCCCGACCCGCGGGAGGGCCGCCACAGATACGCAGTATTTT. It yields the protein CASTPTRGRAATDTQYF.

This clonotype was recorded a few times. This sequence joins TRBV11-1 and TRBJ1-4; D gene ambiguous. Between the trimmed V and J ends, which lost 6 bases and 7 bases, there was a span of 18 bases. This CDR3 region has 15 residues. The germline V gene encodes CDR1 SGHAT and CDR2 FQDESV (reference sequence). For the CDR3, the DNA is TGTGCCAGCAGTGGAGGGCTCGGGTCGGTTGAAAAACTGTTTTTT. This codes for CASSGGLGSVEKLFF.

Only one count was recorded for this clonotype. A much larger clone sits a single nucleotide away, making a read error possible. J is TRBJ1-1 and V is TRBV4-2; D is unclear. CDR3 size: 14 residues. The V gene lost 1 base and the J gene lost 4 bases, with 10 bases spanning the gap. The germline gives CDR1 LGHNA, CDR2 YNFKEQ. The CDR3 is CASSQATFGTEAFF. DNA for the CDR3: TGTGCCAGCAGCCAAGCGACATTTGGCACTGAAGCTTTCTTT.

This clonotype was seen at least ten times. This chain connects TRBV6-2 or TRBV6-3 to TRBJ2-7; 11 bases are a match to TRBD1. After removal of 6 bases from V and 5 bases from J, the junction contained 12 bases not matched to a gene. CDR1 and CDR2 (germline): MNHEY, SVGEGT. CDR3 length equals 16 residues. The CDR3, as DNA: TGTGCCAGCAGCGTACCTCCGGGACAGGGGGTAGACGAGCAGTACTTC. This translates into CASSVPPGQGVDEQYF.

This clonotype has just one count. A much larger clone lies one base from this, so it may be a read error. This chain joins TRBV3-1 and TRBJ2-3; D call uncertain. CDR3 length: 11 residues. Germline CDR1 reads LGHDT; CDR2 reads YNNKEL (reference sequence). Trimming removed 10 bases from V and 0 bases from J, with 5 bases in between. CDR3 in DNA: TGTGCCAACGGAAGCACAGATACGCAGTATTTT. This encodes CANGSTDTQYF.

This clonotype showed up just a few times. This rearrangement joins TRBV6-5 to TRBJ2-2; 8 nucleotides match TRBD2. In germline, CDR1 is MNHEY, CDR2 SVGAGI. This CDR3 has 19 amino acids. V lost 7 bases to trimming and J lost 2 bases; unmatched junction nucleotides: 18. CDR3 sequence: CASIRSVGGALINTGELFF. The CDR3 region has the DNA TGTGCCAGCATTCGGTCGGTCGGGGGGGCCCTGATAAACACCGGGGAGCTGTTTTTT.